The 8 T cell receptor beta chains listed next were all sequenced from one sample in a study of early T cells in non-severe SARS-CoV-2 infection. TCRdb re-derived calls from the 5' RACE reads in MiXCR, one entry per CDR3 protein. The table includes about 100,000 distinct CDR3 sequences, 12% detected once. Material for sequencing was whole blood. The receptors shown here come from an adult who was a healthcare worker with PCR-confirmed SARS-CoV-2 infection or an uninfected control (not recorded which).

This clonotype was recorded a few times. This rearrangement joins TRBV7-8 to TRBJ2-7; weak D call: TRBD2 (7 bases). The CDR3 spans 16 residues. Germline V lookup: CDR1 SGHVS, CDR2 FQNEAQ. V lost 5 bases, J lost 5 bases, and 22 bases lay in between. The CDR3 reads CASSPWGLTGGHEQYF. CDR3 nucleotide sequence: TGTGCCAGCAGCCCCTGGGGCTTGACGGGGGGCCACGAGCAGTACTTC.

This clonotype was counted between two and nine times. The V and J genes are TRBV10-1 and TRBJ1-1; D gene uncertain. The CDR3 sequence is 14 residues long. Germline-derived CDR1 and CDR2 are WNHNN and SYGVQD (reference sequence). The V end was cut by 2 bases, the J end by 4 bases, with 11 bases between. This chain's CDR3 is CASSEAGVPTEAFF. CDR3 bases: TGCGCCAGCAGTGAGGCAGGCGTTCCCACTGAAGCTTTCTTT.

This clonotype was seen repeatedly, ten times or more. The chain couples TRBV12-3 or TRBV12-4 to TRBJ2-7, with a tentative D call TRBD1 (6 bases). The V gene lost 6 bases and the J gene lost 1 base, with 13 bases spanning the gap. This CDR3 is built from 14 residues. CDR3 region: CASSYRDTSYEQYF. DNA for the CDR3: TGTGCCAGCAGCTACCGGGACACTTCCTACGAGCAGTACTTC.

This clonotype was detected ten times or more. CDR3 residues: CASGRGNEKLFF. The CDR3 bases are TGTGCCAGCGGTAGGGGTAATGAAAAACTGTTTTTT. J is TRBJ1-4 and V is TRBV6-5, with D perhaps TRBD1 (5 bases). Trimming removed 8 bases at V and 4 bases at J, with 8 bases between. From germline, CDR1 is MNHEY and CDR2 SVGAGI. The CDR3 contains 12 residues.

This clonotype occurred many times. The J gene is TRBJ2-1, the V gene TRBV16; TRBD2 agrees at 7 bases. Germline V lookup: CDR1 KGHSY, CDR2 FQNENV. V lost 4 bases to trimming and J lost 10 bases; unmatched junction nucleotides: 7. The CDR3 is 13 amino acids. CDR3 nucleotides: TGTGCCAGCAGCCGTCCCGCGGGACTAGAGCAGTTCTTC. Protein: CASSRPAGLEQFF. The full variable domain, its missing parts supplied by reference TRBV16 and TRBJ2-1, is GEEVAQTPKHLVRGEGQKAKLYCAPIKGHSYVFWYQQVLKNEFKFLISFQNENVFDETGMPKERFSAKCLPNSPCSLEIQATKLEDSAVYFCASSRPAGLEQFFGPGTRLTVL.

This rearrangement joins TRBV7-9 to TRBJ2-7; D uncertain. The CDR3 contains 13 residues. Germline lookup yields CDR1 SEHNR and CDR2 FQNEAQ (reference sequence). V lost 3 bases and J lost 2, with 8 bases in between. The CDR3 is CASSFGSPYEQYF. The CDR3 region has the DNA TGTGCCAGCAGCTTTGGCTCGCCCTACGAGCAGTACTTC.

About this clonotype itself: This may stem from a read error, because a much larger clone lies one nucleotide away. The CDR3 does not close with the conserved phenylalanine or tryptophan, likely indicating a read error. V gene TRBV28 combines with J gene TRBJ2-1; 12 bases are a match to TRBD2. CDR1 and CDR2 from the germline V gene are MDHEN and SYDVKM. This CDR3 region has 17 residues. J was trimmed by 13 bases and V by 5 bases; bases with no gene match: 18. The DNA of the CDR3 is TGTGCCAGCAGTCCCTCTTTAGAGCTAGCGGGGGGGCCTAATCAGTTCTCC. As protein: CASSPSLELAGGPNQFS.

This clonotype was observed a few times. The V gene is TRBV20-1, the J gene TRBJ1-4; TRBD1 might be the D (5 bases). Trimming shortened V by 0 bases and J by 7 bases, and 18 bases separated the two germline ends. The germline V gene has CDR1 DFQATT and CDR2 SNEGSKA (reference sequence). This CDR3 comprises 16 residues. This CDR3 is CSARDVGGVGLEKLFF. As DNA, the CDR3 is TGCAGTGCTAGAGATGTAGGCGGAGTGGGGCTTGAAAAACTGTTTTTT.